Presented here are 26 T cell receptor beta chains from one specimen sequenced in a study of shared clonotypes between healthy human individuals. TCRdb keeps only in-frame clones here, not all; method: immunoSEQ multiplex PCR. The data contain under 1,100,000 clones, about 80% of them seen just once; the ten biggest clones take up approximately 1.5%. Sequenced input: memory CD4+ T cells sorted from blood. The subset denotes: CD45RA-negative fraction. The receptors come from a man aged 18 to 35 in good health.

The chain is built from TRBV2 and TRBJ2-7, with 10 bases fitting TRBD2. The CDR3 length is 16 residues. Germline values: CDR1 SNHLY, CDR2 FYNNEI. V trimming: 2 bases; J trimming: 2 bases; junction bases outside the gene matches: 6. The CDR3 DNA reads as TGTGCCAGCAGTGAAAGGAGCGGGGGGGCCGCCTACGAGCAGTACTTC. Translating it yields CASSERSGGAAYEQYF.

The genes are TRBV7-9 and TRBJ1-6, with unresolved D. Trimming shortened V by 3 bases and J by 9 bases, and 12 bases separated the two germline ends. This CDR3 comprises 14 residues. CDR1 SEHNR and CDR2 FQNEAQ come from the germline V gene (reference sequence). The CDR3 sequence is CASSFAGTASPLHF. In DNA, the CDR3 is TGTGCCAGCAGCTTCGCCGGAACCGCTTCACCCCTCCACTTT.

The chain carries TRBV9 and TRBJ2-5, with D unclear. This CDR3 region has 14 residues. Trimming stripped 3 bases from V and 5 bases from J, with 14 bases between. The germline CDR1 and CDR2 sequences are SGDLS and YYNGEE. CDR3 bases: TGTGCCAGCAGCGAGACTCTTGCCGGGGAGACCCAGTACTTC. Its protein is CASSETLAGETQYF.

The rearrangement joins TRBV10-3 to TRBJ1-4, with D possibly being TRBD1 (6 bases). V lost 5 bases to trimming and J lost 8 bases, with 15 bases between them. This CDR3 contains 14 residues. The germline V gene encodes CDR1 ENHRY and CDR2 SYGVKD. The CDR3 is CAISNPGEGEKLFF. In DNA, the CDR3 is TGTGCCATCAGTAATCCAGGGGAAGGGGAAAAACTGTTTTTT.

The rearrangement links TRBV15 to TRBJ1-2, with a weak D call TRBD1 (6 bases). The CDR3 runs to 13 residues. V lost 2 bases, J lost 8 bases, and 12 bases lay in between. Germline V gene data show CDR1 as LNHNV and CDR2 as YYDKDF (reference sequence). Written as DNA, the CDR3 is TGTGCCACCAGCAGAAGACAGGCAGGGGGCTACACCTTC. Amino acid sequence: CATSRRQAGGYTF. Full variable domain (outside the CDR3, taken from reference TRBV15 and TRBJ1-2): DAMVIQNPRYQVTQFGKPVTLSCSQTLNHNVMYWYQQKSSQAPKLLFHYYDKDFNNEADTPDNFQSRRPNTSFCFLDIRSPGLGDTAMYLCATSRRQAGGYTFGSGTRLTVV.

V is TRBV27 and J is TRBJ2-3, with D perhaps matching TRBD1 (6 bases). The CDR3 is made up of 15 amino acids. V lost 3 bases and J 1 base, leaving 11 bases between the germline ends. Germline V gives CDR1 MNHEY, CDR2 SMNVEV (reference sequence). Here the CDR3 reads CASSFFRGRTDTQYF. The CDR3 nucleotides are TGTGCCAGCAGTTTCTTCAGGGGCCGCACAGATACGCAGTATTTT.

J is TRBJ1-2 and V is TRBV5-5; D ambiguous. Germline values: CDR1 SGHKS, CDR2 YYEKEE (reference sequence). The CDR3 runs to 13 residues. The V end was cut by 1 base, the J end by 9 bases, with 13 bases between. CDR3: CASSLSGDISYTF. The CDR3 nucleotides read TGTGCCAGCAGCTTGTCGGGTGACATAAGCTACACCTTC.

This clone occurred once. CDR3 sequence (DNA): TGCGCCAGCAGTGAGAGGGCAAGGACAGGGGATGAAAAACTGTTTTTT. It specifies CASSERARTGDEKLFF. V usage is TRBV10-2 and J usage is TRBJ1-4, with 9 positions matching TRBD1. The V and J ends lost 2 bases and 6 bases, in that order; junction bases with no gene match: 7. Germline CDR1 reads WSHSY; CDR2 reads SAAADI. The CDR3 runs 16 residues.

This chain links TRBV6-1 with TRBJ1-5; D is unresolved. Trimming stripped 3 bases from V and 5 bases from J, with 8 bases between. The CDR3 extends over 13 amino acids. Germline V gives CDR1 MNHNS, CDR2 SASEGT. The CDR3, as DNA: TGTGCCAGCAGTGATTCCAGTTATCAGCCCCAGCATTTT. Its translation: CASSDSSYQPQHF.

V and J are TRBV2 and TRBJ2-3; TRBD2 is a possible D gene (5 bases). The CDR3 covers 15 residues. Trimming pared 6 bases from V and 3 bases from J, leaving 16 bases between. Germline CDR1 is SNHLY and CDR2 is FYNNEI. The CDR3 DNA is TGTGCCAGCAGAGAGGTTGGTAGCGAGACAGATACGCAGTATTTT. It yields the protein CASREVGSETDTQYF.

V and J are TRBV6-1 and TRBJ2-1, with 11 bases matching TRBD2. V lost 7 bases, J lost 10 bases, and 12 bases stayed unmatched. The CDR3 has 15 amino acids. CDR1 is MNHNS, CDR2 SASEGT, per germline. CDR3 amino acids: CASTDGTSGDLEQFF. For the CDR3, the DNA is TGTGCCAGCACCGACGGGACTAGCGGAGATCTCGAGCAGTTCTTC.

On this clone: Other nucleotide sequences in the sample specify the same CDR3. The chain joins TRBV28 to TRBJ1-6; TRBD1 might be the D (5 bases). V lost 2 bases, J lost 7 bases, and 9 bases lay in between. CDR1 MDHEN and CDR2 SYDVKM come from the germline V gene. The CDR3 is made up of 14 amino acids. The CDR3 loop is CASSLPGGNSPLHF. CDR3 nucleotide sequence: TGTGCCAGCAGTTTACCGGGGGGAAATTCACCCCTCCACTTT.

In the case of this clone: Other DNA sequences in the sample encode the same CDR3. This chain connects TRBV7-2 to TRBJ2-5, with D possibly being TRBD2 (5 bases). V lost 1 base, J lost 3 bases, and 12 bases lay in between. The germline CDR1 and CDR2 sequences are SGHTA and FQGNSA. This CDR3 spans 15 amino acids. CDR3 coding DNA: TGTGCCAGCAGCTTAGACGGGCGGGCCGAAGAGACCCAGTACTTC. Its translation: CASSLDGRAEETQYF. The whole variable domain, filled in from reference TRBV7-2 and TRBJ2-5, reads GAGVSQSPSNKVTEKGKDVELRCDPISGHTALYWYRQSLGQGLEFLIYFQGNSAPDKSGLPSDRFSAERTGGSVSTLTIQRTQQEDSAVYLCASSLDGRAEETQYFGPGTRLLVL.

The rearrangement joins TRBV13 to TRBJ2-3; 8 bases line up with TRBD1. The CDR3 contains 17 residues. Germline lookup yields CDR1 PRHDT and CDR2 FYEKMQ (reference sequence). V trimming: 0 bases; J trimming: 4 bases; junction bases outside the gene matches: 9. CDR3 bases: TGTGCCAGCAGCTTAGGACACCAGGGGGCCGCGGCAGATACGCAGTATTTT. This sequence encodes CASSLGHQGAAADTQYF.

This clone has just one count. The CDR3 DNA is TGTGCCAGCAGTTTAATCCCTAGGGGGGAATATGGCTACACCTTC. Amino acids: CASSLIPRGEYGYTF. V is TRBV27 and J is TRBJ1-2; maybe TRBD1 (6 bases). V was pared by 2 bases and J by 5 bases, with 15 bases between. Germline V gene sequence: CDR1 MNHEY, CDR2 SMNVEV (reference sequence). CDR3 size: 15 residues.

V gene TRBV5-1 combines with J gene TRBJ1-5, with 9 bases matching TRBD1. Trimming at V came to 7 bases and at J to 0 bases, leaving 17 bases not matched to a gene. The length of the CDR3 is 19 residues. Germline CDR1 reads SGHRS; CDR2 reads YFSETQ. The CDR3 nucleotides are TGCGCCAGCCCCTTGCCCGGGGACAGGGCATTCTATAGCAATCAGCCCCAGCATTTT. Translated: CASPLPGDRAFYSNQPQHF.

Notes on this clone: The same CDR3 is also encoded by other DNA sequences in this sample. V usage is TRBV6-5 and J usage is TRBJ2-1; 7 positions agree with TRBD2. The CDR3 runs 14 residues. Germline assignment: CDR1 MNHEY and CDR2 SVGAGI. Germline trimming cut 5 bases from V and 2 bases from J; bases unmatched to any gene: 3. The CDR3 sequence: CASSPGLAYNEQFF. CDR3 DNA sequence: TGTGCCAGCAGTCCTGGACTAGCCTACAATGAGCAGTTCTTC.

The rearrangement links TRBV27 to TRBJ1-5; no clear D. V lost 3 bases and J 2 bases, leaving 11 bases between the germline ends. This CDR3 spans 15 amino acids. Germline CDR1 MNHEY, CDR2 SMNVEV (reference sequence). CDR3 nucleotide sequence: TGTGCCAGCAGTTTTAGTTTCGGTGGCAATCAGCCCCAGCATTTT. Its translation is CASSFSFGGNQPQHF.

The V gene is TRBV10-3, the J gene TRBJ2-7; tentative D call: TRBD1 (5 bases). The CDR3 covers 12 residues. Germline V gene data show CDR1 as ENHRY and CDR2 as SYGVKD. Trimming took 3 bases from V and 6 from J, leaving 9 bases between them. The CDR3 nucleotides are TGTGCCATCAGTGACTCCAGGGTCGAGCAGTACTTC. This encodes CAISDSRVEQYF.

This chain links TRBV7-2 with TRBJ2-5; TRBD2 aligns across 13 bases. Germline assignment: CDR1 SGHTA and CDR2 FQGNSA. The V segment lost 0 bases and the J segment 3 bases; nucleotides outside the gene matches: 7. CDR3 length: 18 residues. CDR3 region: CASSLALAGGLREETQYF. The DNA of the CDR3 is TGTGCCAGCAGCTTAGCACTAGCGGGAGGGTTACGGGAAGAGACCCAGTACTTC.

This chain uses TRBV7-2 with TRBJ2-1; D gene uncertain. The CDR3 totals 14 residues. The germline V and J ends were trimmed by 5 bases and 8 bases, with 16 bases remaining between them. CDR1 SGHTA and CDR2 FQGNSA come from the germline V gene. Here the CDR3 reads CASSQDRAIDEQFF. Written as DNA, the CDR3 is TGTGCCAGCAGCCAAGACCGAGCGATCGATGAGCAGTTCTTC.

V usage is TRBV2 and J usage is TRBJ2-1; D remains unclear. In germline, CDR1 is SNHLY, CDR2 FYNNEI. The V gene lost 6 bases and the J gene lost 10 bases, with 10 bases spanning the gap. CDR3 length: 11 amino acids. This chain's CDR3 is CASRGEAEQFF. In DNA form, the CDR3 reads TGTGCCAGCAGAGGAGAGGCCGAGCAGTTCTTC.

Remarks on this clone: Other DNA sequences from this sample encode an identical CDR3 as well. CDR3 DNA sequence: TGCGCCAGCAGCTTGTCCAGCTCTGGAAACACCATATATTTT. Translation: CASSLSSSGNTIYF. The V gene is TRBV5-1, the J gene TRBJ1-3, with no clear D. Germline lookup yields CDR1 SGHRS and CDR2 YFSETQ. V gave up 1 base and J gave up 0 bases, with 5 bases separating them. The CDR3 is 14 amino acids.

J is TRBJ2-5 and V is TRBV5-4; tentatively, D is TRBD2 (6 bases). Per germline, CDR1 SGHNT and CDR2 YYREEE (reference sequence). The CDR3 runs to 12 residues. Trimming took off 6 bases at V and 5 bases at J, with 11 bases between the two ends. CDR3 sequence: CASNRDSETQYF. The CDR3 DNA is TGTGCCAGCAACCGGGACTCCGAGACCCAGTACTTC.

This clone occurred a few times. The chain is built from TRBV5-1 and TRBJ1-4; possible D gene TRBD1, 6 bases. Trimming shortened V by 5 bases and J by 1 base, and 9 bases separated the two germline ends. The CDR3 is 14 residues long. The germline gives CDR1 SGHRS, CDR2 YFSETQ. CDR3 sequence (DNA): TGCGCCAGCAGAACACAGGGAACTAATGAAAAACTGTTTTTT. Translating it yields CASRTQGTNEKLFF.

V and J are TRBV4-1 and TRBJ1-1; D remains unclear. The ends were cut back, 3 bases at V and 2 bases at J, with 7 bases in the middle. The CDR3 loop spans 13 amino acids. The germline gives CDR1 MGHRA, CDR2 YSYEKL. CDR3 in DNA: TGCGCCAGCAGCCAGGAGAGAAACACTGAAGCTTTCTTT. Protein: CASSQERNTEAFF.